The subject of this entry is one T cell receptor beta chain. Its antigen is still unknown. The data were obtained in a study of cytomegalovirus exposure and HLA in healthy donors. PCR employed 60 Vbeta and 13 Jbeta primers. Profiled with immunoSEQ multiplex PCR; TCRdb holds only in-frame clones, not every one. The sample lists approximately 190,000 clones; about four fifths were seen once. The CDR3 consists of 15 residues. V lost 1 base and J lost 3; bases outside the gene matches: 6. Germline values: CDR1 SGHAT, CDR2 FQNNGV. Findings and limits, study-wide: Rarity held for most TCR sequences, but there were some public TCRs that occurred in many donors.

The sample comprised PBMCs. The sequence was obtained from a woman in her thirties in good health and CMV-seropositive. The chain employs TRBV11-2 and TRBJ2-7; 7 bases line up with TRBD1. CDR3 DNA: TGTGCCAGCAGCTTAGGGGCCTCAGGGGGCTACGAGCAGTACTTC. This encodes CASSLGASGGYEQYF.